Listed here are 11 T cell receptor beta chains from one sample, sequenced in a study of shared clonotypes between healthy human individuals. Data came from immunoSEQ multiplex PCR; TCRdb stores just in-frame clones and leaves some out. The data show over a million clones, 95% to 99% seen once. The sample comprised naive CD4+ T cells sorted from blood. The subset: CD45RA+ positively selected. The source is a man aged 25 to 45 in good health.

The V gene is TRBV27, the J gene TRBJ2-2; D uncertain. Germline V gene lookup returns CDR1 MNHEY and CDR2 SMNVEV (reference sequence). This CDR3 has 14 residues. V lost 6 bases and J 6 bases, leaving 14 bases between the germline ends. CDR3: CASRAAESPGELFF. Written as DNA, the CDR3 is TGTGCCAGCAGGGCGGCCGAATCTCCCGGGGAGCTGTTTTTT.

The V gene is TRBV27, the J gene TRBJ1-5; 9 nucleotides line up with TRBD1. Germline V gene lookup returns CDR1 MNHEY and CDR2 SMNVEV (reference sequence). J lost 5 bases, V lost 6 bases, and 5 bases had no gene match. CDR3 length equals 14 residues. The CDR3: CASSRDRVYQPQHF. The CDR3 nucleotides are TGTGCCAGCAGCCGGGACAGGGTCTATCAGCCCCAGCATTTT.

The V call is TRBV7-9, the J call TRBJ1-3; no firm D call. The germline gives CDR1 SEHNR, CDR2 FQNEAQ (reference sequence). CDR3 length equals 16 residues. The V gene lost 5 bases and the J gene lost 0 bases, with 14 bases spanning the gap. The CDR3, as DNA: TGTGCCAGCAGCCAACCAGGAGCACCCTCTGGAAACACCATATATTTT. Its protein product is CASSQPGAPSGNTIYF.

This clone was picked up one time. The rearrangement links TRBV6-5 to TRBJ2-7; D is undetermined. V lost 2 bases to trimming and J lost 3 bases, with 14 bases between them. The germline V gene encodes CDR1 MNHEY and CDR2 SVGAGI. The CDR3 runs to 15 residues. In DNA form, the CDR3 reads TGTGCCAGCAGTTACAGGGCCACCGGGCTCTACGAGCAGTACTTC. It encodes CASSYRATGLYEQYF.

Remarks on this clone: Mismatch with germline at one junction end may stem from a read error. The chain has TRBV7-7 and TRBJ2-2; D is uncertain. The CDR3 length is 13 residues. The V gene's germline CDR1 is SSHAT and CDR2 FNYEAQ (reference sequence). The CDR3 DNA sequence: TGTGCTAGCAGCTTAAAGTTGAACGGGGAGCTGTTTTTT. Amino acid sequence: CASSLKLNGELFF.

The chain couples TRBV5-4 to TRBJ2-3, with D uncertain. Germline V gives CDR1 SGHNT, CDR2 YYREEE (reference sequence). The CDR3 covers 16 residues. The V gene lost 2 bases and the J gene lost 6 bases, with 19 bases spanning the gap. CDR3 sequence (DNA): TGTGCCAGCAGCTTAGGACCCCCAAATCCCAGTGATACGCAGTATTTT. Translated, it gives CASSLGPPNPSDTQYF.

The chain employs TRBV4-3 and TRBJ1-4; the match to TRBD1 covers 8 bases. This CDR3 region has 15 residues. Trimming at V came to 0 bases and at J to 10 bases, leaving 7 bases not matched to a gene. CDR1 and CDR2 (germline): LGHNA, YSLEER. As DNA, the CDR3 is TGCGCCAGCAGCCAAGATAGACAGGGGCAAGGAAAACTGTTTTTT. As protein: CASSQDRQGQGKLFF.

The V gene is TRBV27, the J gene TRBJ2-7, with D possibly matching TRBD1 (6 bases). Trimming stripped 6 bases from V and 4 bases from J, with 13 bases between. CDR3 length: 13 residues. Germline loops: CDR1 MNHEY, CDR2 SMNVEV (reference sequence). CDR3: CASSRGLGYEQYF. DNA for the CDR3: TGTGCCAGCAGCAGGGGCCTAGGATACGAGCAGTACTTC.

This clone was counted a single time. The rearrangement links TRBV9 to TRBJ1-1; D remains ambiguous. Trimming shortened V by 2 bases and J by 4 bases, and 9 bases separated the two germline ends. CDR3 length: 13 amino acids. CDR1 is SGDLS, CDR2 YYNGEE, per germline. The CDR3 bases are TGTGCCAGCAGCGTTAGGGCAGCCACTGAAGCTTTCTTT. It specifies CASSVRAATEAFF.

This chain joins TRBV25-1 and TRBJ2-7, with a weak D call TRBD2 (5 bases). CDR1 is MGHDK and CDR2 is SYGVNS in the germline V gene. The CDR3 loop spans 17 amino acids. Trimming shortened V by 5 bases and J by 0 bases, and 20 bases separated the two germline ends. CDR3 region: CASSTYRDTGSSYEQYF. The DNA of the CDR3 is TGTGCCAGCAGTACGTACCGTGACACGGGGAGCTCCTACGAGCAGTACTTC.

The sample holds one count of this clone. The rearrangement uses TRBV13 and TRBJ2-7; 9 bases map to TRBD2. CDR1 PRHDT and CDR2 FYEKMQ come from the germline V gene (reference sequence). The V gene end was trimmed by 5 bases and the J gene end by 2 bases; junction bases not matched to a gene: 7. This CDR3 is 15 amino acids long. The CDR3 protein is CASSPATSGTYEQYF. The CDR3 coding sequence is TGTGCCAGCAGCCCCGCGACTAGCGGAACCTACGAGCAGTACTTC.